These T cell receptor beta chains were read from a single sample in a study of blood T cell repertoires in COVID-19. Produced via immunoSEQ multiplex PCR; TCRdb's table is partial and in-frame only. The sample lists over 150,000 clones, 75% to 95% seen once, with 0.55% in the top ten. The sample was peripheral blood. These receptors all stem from a man aged 45 to 65 with acute or convalescent COVID-19. CDR3s include the opening cysteine and the closing phenylalanine or tryptophan. The order of the fields is clone size, V gene, J gene, CDR3 protein. The listing skips clone size in some rows; elsewhere it reads once, few, many or a size class.

few	TRBV7-9	TRBJ1-1	CASSPTGATEAFF
.	TRBV28	TRBJ1-5	CASSLFETEPNQPQHF
.	TRBV27	TRBJ1-5	CASSFEGSTNQPQHF
.	TRBV19	TRBJ1-2	CASSEMGQGFNYGYTF
.	TRBV3-1/TRBV3-2	TRBJ1-1	CASSQSAHNRDGAFF
.	TRBV5-1	TRBJ2-2	CASSLTGDTNTGELFF
.	TRBV5-1	TRBJ2-7	CASSSAGRNYEQYF
.	TRBV28	TRBJ2-1	CASSLSSGRVNEQFF
.	TRBV25-1	TRBJ1-2	CASSPGGLKAGYGYTF
.	TRBV10-3	TRBJ2-7	CAISPRDHYEQYF
.	TRBV7-8	TRBJ1-3	CASSTGGFSGNTIYF
.	TRBV11-2	TRBJ2-3	CASSSSGFRTYF
.	TRBV5-1	TRBJ2-7	CASSPGTDSISYEQYF
.	TRBV7-2	TRBJ2-6	CASSSKSSGANVLTF